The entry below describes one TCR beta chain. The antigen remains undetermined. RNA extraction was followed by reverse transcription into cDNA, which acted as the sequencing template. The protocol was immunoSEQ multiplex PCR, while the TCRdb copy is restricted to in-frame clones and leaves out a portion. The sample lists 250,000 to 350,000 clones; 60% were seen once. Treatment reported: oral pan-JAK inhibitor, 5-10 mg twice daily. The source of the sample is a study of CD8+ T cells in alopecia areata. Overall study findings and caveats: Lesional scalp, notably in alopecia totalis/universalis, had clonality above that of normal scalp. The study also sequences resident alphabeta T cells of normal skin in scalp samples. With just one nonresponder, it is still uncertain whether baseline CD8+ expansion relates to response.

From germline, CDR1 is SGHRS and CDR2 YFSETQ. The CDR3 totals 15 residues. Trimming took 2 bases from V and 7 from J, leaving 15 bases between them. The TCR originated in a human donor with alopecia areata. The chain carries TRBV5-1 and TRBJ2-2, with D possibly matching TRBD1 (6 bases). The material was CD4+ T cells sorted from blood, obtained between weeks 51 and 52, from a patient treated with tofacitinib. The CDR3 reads CASSFNREYGGELFF. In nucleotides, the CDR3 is TGCGCCAGCAGCTTTAACAGGGAATATGGCGGGGAGCTGTTTTTT.